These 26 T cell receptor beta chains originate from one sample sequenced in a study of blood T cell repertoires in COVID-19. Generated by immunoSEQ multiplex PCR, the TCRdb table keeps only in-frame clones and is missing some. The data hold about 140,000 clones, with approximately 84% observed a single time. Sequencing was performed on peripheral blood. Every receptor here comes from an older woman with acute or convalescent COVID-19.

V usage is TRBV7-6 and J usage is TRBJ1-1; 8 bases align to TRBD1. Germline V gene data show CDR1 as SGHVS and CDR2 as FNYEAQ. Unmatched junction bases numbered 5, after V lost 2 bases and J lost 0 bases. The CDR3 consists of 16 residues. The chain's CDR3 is CASSLRQGFMNTEAFF. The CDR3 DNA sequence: TGTGCCAGCAGCTTACGACAGGGGTTTATGAACACTGAAGCTTTCTTT.

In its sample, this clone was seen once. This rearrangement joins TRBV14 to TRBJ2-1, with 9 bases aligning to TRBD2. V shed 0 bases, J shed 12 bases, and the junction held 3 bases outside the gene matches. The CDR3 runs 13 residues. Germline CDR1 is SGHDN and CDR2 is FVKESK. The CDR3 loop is CASSQDLAGVQFF. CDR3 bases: TGTGCCAGCAGCCAAGACTTAGCGGGAGTGCAGTTCTTC.

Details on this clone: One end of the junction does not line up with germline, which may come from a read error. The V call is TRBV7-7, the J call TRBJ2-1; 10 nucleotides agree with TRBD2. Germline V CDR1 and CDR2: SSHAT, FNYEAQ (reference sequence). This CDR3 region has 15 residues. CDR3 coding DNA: TGTGCTAGCAGCCAAGGCCCTAGCGGGGGCAATGAGCAGTTCTTC. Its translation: CASSQGPSGGNEQFF.

The CDR3 reads CASSQDQEVPYEQYF. CDR3 coding DNA: TGTGCCAGCAGCCAAGATCAGGAAGTTCCCTACGAGCAGTACTTC. The rearrangement links TRBV4-2 to TRBJ2-7; no firm D call. CDR1 and CDR2 from the germline V gene are LGHNA and YNFKEQ. The CDR3 sequence is 15 residues long. V was shortened by 0 bases and J by 2 bases, with 11 bases between the two germline ends.

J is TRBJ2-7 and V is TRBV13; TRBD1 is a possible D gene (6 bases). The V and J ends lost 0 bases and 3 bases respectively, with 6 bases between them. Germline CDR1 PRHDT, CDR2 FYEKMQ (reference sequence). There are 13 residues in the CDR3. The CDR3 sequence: CASSLGDSYEQYF. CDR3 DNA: TGTGCCAGCAGCTTAGGGGACAGCTACGAGCAGTACTTC.

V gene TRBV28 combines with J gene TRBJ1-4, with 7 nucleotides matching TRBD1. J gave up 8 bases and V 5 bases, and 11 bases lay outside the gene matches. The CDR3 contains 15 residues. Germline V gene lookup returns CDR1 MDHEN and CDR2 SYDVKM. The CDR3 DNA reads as TGTGCCAGCAGTCTCAGGACAGGATCCGGCGAAAAACTGTTTTTT. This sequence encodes CASSLRTGSGEKLFF. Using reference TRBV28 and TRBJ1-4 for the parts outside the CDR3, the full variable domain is DVKVTQSSRYLVKRTGEKVFLECVQDMDHENMFWYRQDPGLGLRLIYFSYDVKMKEKGDIPEGYSVSREKKERFSLILESASTNQTSMYLCASSLRTGSGEKLFFGSGTQLSVL.

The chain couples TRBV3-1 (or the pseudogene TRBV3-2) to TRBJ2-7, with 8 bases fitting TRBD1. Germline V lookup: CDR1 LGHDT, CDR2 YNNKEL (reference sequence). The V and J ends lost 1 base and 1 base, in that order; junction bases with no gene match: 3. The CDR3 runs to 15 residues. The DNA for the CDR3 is TGTGCCAGCAGCCAAGTGGGACAGGCATCCTACGAGCAGTACTTC. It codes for CASSQVGQASYEQYF.

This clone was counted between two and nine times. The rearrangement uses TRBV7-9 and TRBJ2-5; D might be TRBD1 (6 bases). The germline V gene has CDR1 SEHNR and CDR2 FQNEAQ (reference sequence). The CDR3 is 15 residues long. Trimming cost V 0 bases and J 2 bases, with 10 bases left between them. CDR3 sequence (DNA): TGTGCCAGCAGCTTAGCGCAAACAGGGCAAGAGACCCAGTACTTC. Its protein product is CASSLAQTGQETQYF.

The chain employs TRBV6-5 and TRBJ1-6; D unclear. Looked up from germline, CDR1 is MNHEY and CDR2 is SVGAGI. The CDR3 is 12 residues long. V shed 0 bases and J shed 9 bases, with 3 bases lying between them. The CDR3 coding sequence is TGTGCCAGCAGTTACTCGAGTTCACCCCTCCACTTT. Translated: CASSYSSSPLHF.

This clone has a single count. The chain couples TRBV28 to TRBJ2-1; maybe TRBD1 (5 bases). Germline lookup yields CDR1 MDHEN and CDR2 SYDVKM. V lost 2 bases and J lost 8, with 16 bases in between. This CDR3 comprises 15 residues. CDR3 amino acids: CASSLPAQGAHEQFF. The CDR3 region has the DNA TGTGCCAGCAGTTTACCCGCCCAAGGGGCGCATGAGCAGTTCTTC.

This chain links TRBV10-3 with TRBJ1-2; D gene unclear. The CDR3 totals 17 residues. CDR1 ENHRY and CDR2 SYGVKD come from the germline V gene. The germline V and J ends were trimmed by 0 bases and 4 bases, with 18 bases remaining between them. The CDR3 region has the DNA TGTGCCATCAGTGAGTCGAAAACGACCGGGAGTCCCTATGGCTACACCTTC. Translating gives CAISESKTTGSPYGYTF.

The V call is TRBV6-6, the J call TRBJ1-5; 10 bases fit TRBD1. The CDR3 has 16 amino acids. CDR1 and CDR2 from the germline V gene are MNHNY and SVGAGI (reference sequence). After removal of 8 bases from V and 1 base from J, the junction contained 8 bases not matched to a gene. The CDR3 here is CASRIGDRGSNQPQHF. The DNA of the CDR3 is TGTGCCAGCCGGATCGGGGACAGGGGCAGCAATCAGCCCCAGCATTTT.

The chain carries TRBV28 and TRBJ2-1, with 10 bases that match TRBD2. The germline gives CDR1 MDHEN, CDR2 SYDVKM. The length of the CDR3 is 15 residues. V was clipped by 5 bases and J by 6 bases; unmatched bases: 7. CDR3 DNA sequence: TGTGCCAGCAGTCTGCGACTAGCGGGTCGCAATGAGCAGTTCTTC. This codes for CASSLRLAGRNEQFF.

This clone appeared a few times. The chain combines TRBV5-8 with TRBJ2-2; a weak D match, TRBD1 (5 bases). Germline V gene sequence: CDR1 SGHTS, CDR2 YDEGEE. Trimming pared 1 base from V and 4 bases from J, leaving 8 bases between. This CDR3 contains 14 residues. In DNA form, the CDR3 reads TGTGCCAGCAGCTTGAGGGGATTCACCGGGGAGCTGTTTTTT. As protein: CASSLRGFTGELFF.

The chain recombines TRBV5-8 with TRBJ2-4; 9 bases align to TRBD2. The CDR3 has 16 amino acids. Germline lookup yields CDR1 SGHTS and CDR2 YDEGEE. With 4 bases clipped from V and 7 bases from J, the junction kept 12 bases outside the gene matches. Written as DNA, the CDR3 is TGTGCCAGCAGCAACGGGGCTAGCGGGGTAGTTAACATTCAGTACTTC. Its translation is CASSNGASGVVNIQYF.

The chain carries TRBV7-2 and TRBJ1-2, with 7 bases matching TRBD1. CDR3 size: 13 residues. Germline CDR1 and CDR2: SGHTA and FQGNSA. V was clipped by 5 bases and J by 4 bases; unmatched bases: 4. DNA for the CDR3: TGTGCCAGCAGCCCACAGGGGTTCTATGGCTACACCTTC. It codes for CASSPQGFYGYTF. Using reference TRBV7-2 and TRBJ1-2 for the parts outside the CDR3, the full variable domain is GAGVSQSPSNKVTEKGKDVELRCDPISGHTALYWYRQSLGQGLEFLIYFQGNSAPDKSGLPSDRFSAERTGGSVSTLTIQRTQQEDSAVYLCASSPQGFYGYTFGSGTRLTVV.

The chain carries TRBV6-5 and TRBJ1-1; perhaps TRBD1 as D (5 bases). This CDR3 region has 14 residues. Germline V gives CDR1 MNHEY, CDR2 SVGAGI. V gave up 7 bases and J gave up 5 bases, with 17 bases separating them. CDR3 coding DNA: TGTGCCAGCATCAACGGGGGTGATTGGACTGAAGCTTTCTTT. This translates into CASINGGDWTEAFF.

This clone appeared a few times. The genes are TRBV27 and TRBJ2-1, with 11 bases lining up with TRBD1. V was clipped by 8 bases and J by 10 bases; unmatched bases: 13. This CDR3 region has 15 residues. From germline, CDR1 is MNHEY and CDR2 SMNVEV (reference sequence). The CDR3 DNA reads TGTGCCAGCTCCTTGCGGACAGGGGGCGGACAGGAGCAGTTCTTC. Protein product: CASSLRTGGGQEQFF.

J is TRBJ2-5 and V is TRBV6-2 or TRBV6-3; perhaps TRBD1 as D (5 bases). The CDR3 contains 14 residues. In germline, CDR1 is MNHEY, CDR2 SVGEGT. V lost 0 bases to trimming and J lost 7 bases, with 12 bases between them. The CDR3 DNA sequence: TGTGCCAGCAGTTACTCCTTACCCAGGGTGACCCAGTACTTC. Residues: CASSYSLPRVTQYF.

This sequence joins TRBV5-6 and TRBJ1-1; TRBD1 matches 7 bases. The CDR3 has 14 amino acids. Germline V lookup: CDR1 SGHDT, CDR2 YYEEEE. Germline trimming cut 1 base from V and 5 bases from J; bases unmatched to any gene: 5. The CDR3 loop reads CASSLPGGNTEAFF. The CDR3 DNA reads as TGTGCCAGCAGCTTGCCAGGGGGGAATACTGAAGCTTTCTTT.

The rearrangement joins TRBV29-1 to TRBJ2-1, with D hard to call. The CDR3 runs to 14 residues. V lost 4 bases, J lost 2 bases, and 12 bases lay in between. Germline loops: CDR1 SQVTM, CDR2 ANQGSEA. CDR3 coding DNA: TGCAGCGTTGCCCAGCTAGTTACCTACAATGAGCAGTTCTTC. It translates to CSVAQLVTYNEQFF.

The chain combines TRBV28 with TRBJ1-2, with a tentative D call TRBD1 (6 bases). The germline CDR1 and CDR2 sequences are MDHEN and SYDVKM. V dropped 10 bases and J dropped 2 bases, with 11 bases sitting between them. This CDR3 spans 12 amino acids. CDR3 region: CATEGGNYGYTF. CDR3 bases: TGTGCCACCGAGGGGGGGAACTATGGCTACACCTTC.

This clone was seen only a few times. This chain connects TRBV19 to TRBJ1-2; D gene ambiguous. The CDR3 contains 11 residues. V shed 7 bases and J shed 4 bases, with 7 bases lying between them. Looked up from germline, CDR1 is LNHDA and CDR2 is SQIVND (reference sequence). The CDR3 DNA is TGTGCCAGTAATACGGGCTATGGCTACACCTTC. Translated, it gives CASNTGYGYTF.

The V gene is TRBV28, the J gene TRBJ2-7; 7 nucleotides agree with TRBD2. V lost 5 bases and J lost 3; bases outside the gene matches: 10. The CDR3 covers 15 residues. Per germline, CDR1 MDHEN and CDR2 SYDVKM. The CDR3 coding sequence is TGTGCCAGCAGTCCCCGGCTAGCGGTAGGCTACGAGCAGTACTTC. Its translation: CASSPRLAVGYEQYF.

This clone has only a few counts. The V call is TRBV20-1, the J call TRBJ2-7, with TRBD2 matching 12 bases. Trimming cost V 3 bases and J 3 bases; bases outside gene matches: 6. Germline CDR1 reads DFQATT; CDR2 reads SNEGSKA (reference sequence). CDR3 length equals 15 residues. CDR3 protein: CSASPSGRALYEQYF. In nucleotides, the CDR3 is TGCAGTGCTAGTCCTAGCGGGAGGGCCCTCTACGAGCAGTACTTC.

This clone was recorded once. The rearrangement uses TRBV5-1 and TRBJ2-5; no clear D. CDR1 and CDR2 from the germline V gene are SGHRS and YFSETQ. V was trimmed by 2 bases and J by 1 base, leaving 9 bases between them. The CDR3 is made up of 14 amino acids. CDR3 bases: TGCGCCAGCAGCTTACTGACATTCCAAGAGACCCAGTACTTC. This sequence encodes CASSLLTFQETQYF.